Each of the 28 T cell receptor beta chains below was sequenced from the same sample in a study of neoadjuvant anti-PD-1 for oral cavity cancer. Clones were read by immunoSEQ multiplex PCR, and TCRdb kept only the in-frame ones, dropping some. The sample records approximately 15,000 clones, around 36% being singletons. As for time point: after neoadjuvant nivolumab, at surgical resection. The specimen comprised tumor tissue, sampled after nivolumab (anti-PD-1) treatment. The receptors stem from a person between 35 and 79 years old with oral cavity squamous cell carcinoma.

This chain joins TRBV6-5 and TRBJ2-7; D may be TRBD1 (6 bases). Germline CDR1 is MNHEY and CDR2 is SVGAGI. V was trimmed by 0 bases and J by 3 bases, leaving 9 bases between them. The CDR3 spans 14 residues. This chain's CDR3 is CASSYSDRFYEQYF. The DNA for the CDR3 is TGTGCCAGCAGTTACTCGGACAGATTCTACGAGCAGTACTTC.

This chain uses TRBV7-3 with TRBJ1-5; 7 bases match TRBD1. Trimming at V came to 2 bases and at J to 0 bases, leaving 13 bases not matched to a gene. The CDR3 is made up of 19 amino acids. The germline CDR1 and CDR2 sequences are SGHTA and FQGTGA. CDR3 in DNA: TGTGCCAGCAGCTTAGAGAGAGGGGGCCCGAATTATAGCAATCAGCCCCAGCATTTT. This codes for CASSLERGGPNYSNQPQHF.

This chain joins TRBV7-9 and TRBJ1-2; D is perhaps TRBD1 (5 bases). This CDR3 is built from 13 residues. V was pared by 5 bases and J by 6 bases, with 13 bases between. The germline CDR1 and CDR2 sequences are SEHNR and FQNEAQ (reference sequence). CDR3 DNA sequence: TGTGCCAGCAGCGGGCAGGGTGAGGATGGCTACACCTTC. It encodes CASSGQGEDGYTF.

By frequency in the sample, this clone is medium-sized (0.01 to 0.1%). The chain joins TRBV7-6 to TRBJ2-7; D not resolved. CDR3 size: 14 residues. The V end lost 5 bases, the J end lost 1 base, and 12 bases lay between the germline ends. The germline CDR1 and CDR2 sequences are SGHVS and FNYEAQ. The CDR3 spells CASSTNDGSYEQYF. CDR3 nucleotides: TGTGCCAGCAGCACGAACGACGGATCCTACGAGCAGTACTTC.

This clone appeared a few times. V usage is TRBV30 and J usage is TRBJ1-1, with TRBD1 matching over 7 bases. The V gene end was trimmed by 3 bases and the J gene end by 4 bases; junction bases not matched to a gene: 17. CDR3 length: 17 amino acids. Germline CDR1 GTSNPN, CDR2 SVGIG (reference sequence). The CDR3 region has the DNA TGTGCCTGGAGCGCGGAATTCTCCGGGACAGTTGGCACTGAAGCTTTCTTT. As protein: CAWSAEFSGTVGTEAFF.

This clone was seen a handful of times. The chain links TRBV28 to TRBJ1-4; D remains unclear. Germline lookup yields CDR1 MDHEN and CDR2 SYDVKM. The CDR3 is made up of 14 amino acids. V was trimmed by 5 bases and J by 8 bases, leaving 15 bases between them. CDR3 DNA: TGTGCCAGCAGTATGGACGGATACTTGGAAAAACTGTTTTTT. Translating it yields CASSMDGYLEKLFF.

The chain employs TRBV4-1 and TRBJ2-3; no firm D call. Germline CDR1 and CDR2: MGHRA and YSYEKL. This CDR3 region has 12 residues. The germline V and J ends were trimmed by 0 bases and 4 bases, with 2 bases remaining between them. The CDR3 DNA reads TGCGCCAGCAGCCAAGACTCAGATACGCAGTATTTT. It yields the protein CASSQDSDTQYF.

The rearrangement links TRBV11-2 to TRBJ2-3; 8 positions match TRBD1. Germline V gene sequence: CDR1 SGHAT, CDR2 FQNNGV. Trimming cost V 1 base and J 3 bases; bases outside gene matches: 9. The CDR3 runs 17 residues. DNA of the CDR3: TGTGCCAGCAGCTTAGGGACAGGGATGGGATCGACAGATACGCAGTATTTT. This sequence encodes CASSLGTGMGSTDTQYF.

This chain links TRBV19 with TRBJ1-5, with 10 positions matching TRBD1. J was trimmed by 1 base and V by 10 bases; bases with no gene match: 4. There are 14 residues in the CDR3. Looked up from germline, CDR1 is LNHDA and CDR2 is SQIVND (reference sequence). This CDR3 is CATSTGGSNQPQHF. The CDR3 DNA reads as TGTGCCACCTCGACAGGGGGCAGCAATCAGCCCCAGCATTTT.

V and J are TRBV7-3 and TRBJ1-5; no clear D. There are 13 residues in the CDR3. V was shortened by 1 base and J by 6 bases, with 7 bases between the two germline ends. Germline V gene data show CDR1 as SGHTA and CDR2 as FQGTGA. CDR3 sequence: CASSLNRGQPQHF. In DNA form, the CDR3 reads TGTGCCAGCAGCTTAAACCGGGGTCAGCCCCAGCATTTT.

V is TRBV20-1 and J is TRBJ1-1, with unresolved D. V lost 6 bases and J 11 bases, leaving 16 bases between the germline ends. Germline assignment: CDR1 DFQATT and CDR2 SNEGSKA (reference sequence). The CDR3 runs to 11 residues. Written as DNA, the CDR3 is TGCAGTGCCCTCGCCGTCGGATCGGCTTTCTTT. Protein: CSALAVGSAFF.

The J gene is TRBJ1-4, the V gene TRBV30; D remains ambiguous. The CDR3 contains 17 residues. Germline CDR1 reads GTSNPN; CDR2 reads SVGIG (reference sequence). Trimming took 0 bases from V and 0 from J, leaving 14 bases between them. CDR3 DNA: TGTGCCTGGAGTGTACGTGGCAGCGAGACAACTAATGAAAAACTGTTTTTT. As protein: CAWSVRGSETTNEKLFF.

CDR3 coding DNA: TGTGCCACCAGCAGAGACAGGGTAGCCGGGGAGCTGTTTTTT. Translation: CATSRDRVAGELFF. The rearrangement joins TRBV15 to TRBJ2-2; weak D call: TRBD1 (5 bases). The CDR3 spans 14 residues. V lost 0 bases and J lost 6, with 8 bases in between. The germline CDR1 and CDR2 sequences are LNHNV and YYDKDF (reference sequence).

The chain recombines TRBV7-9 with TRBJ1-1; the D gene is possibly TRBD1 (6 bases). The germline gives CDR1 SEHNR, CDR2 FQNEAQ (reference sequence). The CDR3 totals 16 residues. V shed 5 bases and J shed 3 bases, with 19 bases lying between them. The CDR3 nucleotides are TGTGCCAGCAGCCCCAATATGTGGGAGGGGGACACTGAAGCTTTCTTT. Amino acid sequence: CASSPNMWEGDTEAFF.

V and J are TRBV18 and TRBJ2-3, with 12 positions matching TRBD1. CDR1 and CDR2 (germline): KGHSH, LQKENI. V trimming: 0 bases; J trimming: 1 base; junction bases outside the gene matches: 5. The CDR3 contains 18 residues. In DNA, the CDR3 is TGTGCCAGCTCACCACCGACCGGGACAGGGGGCGGCACAGATACGCAGTATTTT. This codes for CASSPPTGTGGGTDTQYF.

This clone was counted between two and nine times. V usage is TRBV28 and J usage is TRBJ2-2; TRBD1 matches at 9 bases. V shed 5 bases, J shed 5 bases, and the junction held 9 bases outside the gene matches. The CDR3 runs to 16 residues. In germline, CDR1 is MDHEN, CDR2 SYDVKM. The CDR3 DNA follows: TGTGCCAGCAGTAGGGGACAGGGCCTGGGAACCGGGGAGCTGTTTTTT. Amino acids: CASSRGQGLGTGELFF.

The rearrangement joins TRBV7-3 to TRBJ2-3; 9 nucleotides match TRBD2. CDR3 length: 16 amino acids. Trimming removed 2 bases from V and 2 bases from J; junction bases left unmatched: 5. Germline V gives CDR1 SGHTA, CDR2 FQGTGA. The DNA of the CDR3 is TGTGCCAGCAGCTTACGTCCTAGCGGGGCCACAGATACGCAGTATTTT. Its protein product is CASSLRPSGATDTQYF. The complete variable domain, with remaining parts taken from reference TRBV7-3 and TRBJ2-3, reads GAGVSQTPSNKVTEKGKYVELRCDPISGHTALYWYRQSLGQGPEFLIYFQGTGAADDSGLPNDRFFAVRPEGSVSTLKIQRTERGDSAVYLCASSLRPSGATDTQYFGPGTRLTVL.

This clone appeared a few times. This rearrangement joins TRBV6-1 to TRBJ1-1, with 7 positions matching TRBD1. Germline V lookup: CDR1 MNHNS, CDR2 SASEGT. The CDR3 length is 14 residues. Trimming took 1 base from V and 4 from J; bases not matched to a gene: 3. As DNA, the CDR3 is TGTGCCAGCAGTGAAGAGGGGGCGGTCACTGAAGCTTTCTTT. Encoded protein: CASSEEGAVTEAFF.

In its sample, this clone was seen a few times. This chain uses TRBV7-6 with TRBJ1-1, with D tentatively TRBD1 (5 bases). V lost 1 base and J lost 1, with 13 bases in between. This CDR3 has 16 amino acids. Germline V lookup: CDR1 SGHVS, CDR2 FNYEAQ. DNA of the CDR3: TGTGCCAGCAGCTTAGGTCCAGGGTCGGGGAACACTGAAGCTTTCTTT. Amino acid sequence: CASSLGPGSGNTEAFF.

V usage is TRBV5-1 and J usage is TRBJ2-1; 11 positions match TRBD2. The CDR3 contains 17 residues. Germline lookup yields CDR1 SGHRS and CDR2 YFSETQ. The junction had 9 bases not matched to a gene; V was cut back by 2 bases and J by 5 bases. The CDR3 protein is CASSLGLAGGLNNEQFF. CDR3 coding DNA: TGCGCCAGCAGCTTAGGGCTAGCGGGGGGACTTAACAATGAGCAGTTCTTC.

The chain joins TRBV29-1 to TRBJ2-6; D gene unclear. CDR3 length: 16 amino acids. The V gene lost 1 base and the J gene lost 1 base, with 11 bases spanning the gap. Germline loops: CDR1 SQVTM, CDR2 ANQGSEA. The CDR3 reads CSVEGAWASGANVLTF. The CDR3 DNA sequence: TGCAGCGTTGAAGGGGCTTGGGCTTCTGGGGCCAACGTCCTGACTTTC.

This CDR3 reads CASTFTGETETQYF. The CDR3 DNA reads TGTGCCAGCACCTTTACGGGGGAAACGGAGACCCAGTACTTC. The V gene is TRBV9, the J gene TRBJ2-5, with D tentatively TRBD2 (6 bases). CDR1 SGDLS and CDR2 YYNGEE come from the germline V gene. Trimming left V 6 bases short and J 5 bases short, with 17 bases between. This CDR3 spans 14 amino acids.

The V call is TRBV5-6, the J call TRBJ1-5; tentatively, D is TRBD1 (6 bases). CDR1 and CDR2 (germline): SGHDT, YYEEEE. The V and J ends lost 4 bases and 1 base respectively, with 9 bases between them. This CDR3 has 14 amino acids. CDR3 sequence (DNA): TGTGCCAGCAGCCGTGGACAGAGCAATCAGCCCCAGCATTTT. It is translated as CASSRGQSNQPQHF.

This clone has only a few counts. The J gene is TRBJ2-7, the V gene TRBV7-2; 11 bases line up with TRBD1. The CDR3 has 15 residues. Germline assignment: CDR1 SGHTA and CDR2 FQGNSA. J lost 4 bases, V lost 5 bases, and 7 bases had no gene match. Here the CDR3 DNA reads TGTGCCAGCAGCCTAGGGACAGGGGGTGGGTACGAGCAGTACTTC. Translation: CASSLGTGGGYEQYF.

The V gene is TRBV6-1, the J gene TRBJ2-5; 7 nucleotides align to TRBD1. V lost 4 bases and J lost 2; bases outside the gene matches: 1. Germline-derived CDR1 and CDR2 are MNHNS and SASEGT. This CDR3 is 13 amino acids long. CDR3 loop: CASSGQGQETQYF. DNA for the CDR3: TGTGCCAGCAGTGGACAGGGACAAGAGACCCAGTACTTC.

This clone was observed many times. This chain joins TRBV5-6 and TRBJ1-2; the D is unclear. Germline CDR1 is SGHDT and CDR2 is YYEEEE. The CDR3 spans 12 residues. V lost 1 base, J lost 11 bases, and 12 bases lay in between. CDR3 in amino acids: CASSLPQELYTF. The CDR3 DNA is TGTGCCAGCAGCTTGCCGCAGGAGTTATACACCTTC.

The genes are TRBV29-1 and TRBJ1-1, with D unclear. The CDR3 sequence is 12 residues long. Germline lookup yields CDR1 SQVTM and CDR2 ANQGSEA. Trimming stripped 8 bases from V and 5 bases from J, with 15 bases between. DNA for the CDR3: TGCAGCTCACATTCGGGTCAGACTGAAGCTTTCTTT. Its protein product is CSSHSGQTEAFF.

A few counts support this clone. CDR3 in DNA: TGTGCCAGTAGGGTAGCGGGGGCGTCCCAAGAGACCCAGTACTTC. Encoded protein: CASRVAGASQETQYF. This chain connects TRBV19 to TRBJ2-5; 9 bases align to TRBD2. With V trimmed by 6 bases and J by 1 base, 6 bases remained unmatched. CDR1 and CDR2 (germline): LNHDA, SQIVND (reference sequence). The CDR3 consists of 15 residues.